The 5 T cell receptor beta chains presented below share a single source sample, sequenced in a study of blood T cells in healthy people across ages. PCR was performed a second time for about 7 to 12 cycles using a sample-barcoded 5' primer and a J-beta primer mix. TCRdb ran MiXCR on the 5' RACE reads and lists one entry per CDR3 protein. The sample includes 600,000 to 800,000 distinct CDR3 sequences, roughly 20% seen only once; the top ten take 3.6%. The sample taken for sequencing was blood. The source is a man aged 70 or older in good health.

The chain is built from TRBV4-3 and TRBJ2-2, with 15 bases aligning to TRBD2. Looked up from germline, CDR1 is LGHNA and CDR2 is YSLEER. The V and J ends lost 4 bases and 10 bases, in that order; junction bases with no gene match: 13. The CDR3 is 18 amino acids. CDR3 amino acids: CASSPRTSGRGTGAELFF. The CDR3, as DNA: TGCGCCAGCAGCCCCCGGACTAGCGGGAGGGGGACCGGAGCGGAGCTGTTTTTT.

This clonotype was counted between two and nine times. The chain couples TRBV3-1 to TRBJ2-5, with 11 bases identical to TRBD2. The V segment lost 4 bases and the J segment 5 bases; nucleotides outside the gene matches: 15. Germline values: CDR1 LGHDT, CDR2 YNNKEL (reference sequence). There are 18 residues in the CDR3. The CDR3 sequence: CASSLGTSGPSWGETQYF. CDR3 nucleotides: TGTGCCAGCAGCCTAGGGACTAGCGGACCTTCATGGGGGGAGACCCAGTACTTC.

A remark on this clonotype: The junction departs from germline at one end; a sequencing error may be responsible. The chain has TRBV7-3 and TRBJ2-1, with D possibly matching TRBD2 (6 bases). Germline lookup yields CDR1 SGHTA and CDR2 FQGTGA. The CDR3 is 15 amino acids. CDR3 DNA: TGTGCCAGCAGCTTAGACGGGAGACCCTACAATGGGCAGTTCTTC. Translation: CASSLDGRPYNGQFF. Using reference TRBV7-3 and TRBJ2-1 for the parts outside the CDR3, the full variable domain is GAGVSQTPSNKVTEKGKYVELRCDPISGHTALYWYRQSLGQGPEFLIYFQGTGAADDSGLPNDRFFAVRPEGSVSTLKIQRTERGDSAVYLCASSLDGRPYNGQFFGPGTRLTVL.

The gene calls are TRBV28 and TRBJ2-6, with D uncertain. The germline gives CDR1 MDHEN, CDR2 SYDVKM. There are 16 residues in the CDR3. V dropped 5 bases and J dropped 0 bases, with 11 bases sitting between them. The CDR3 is CASSPPSRSGANVLTF. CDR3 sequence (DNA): TGTGCCAGCAGTCCGCCCTCGCGCTCTGGGGCCAACGTCCTGACTTTC.

DNA of the CDR3: TGTGCCATCGAGCCCGGGGCGGGAGCCAAAAACATTCAGTACTTC. Translating it yields CAIEPGAGAKNIQYF. V and J are TRBV2 and TRBJ2-4; TRBD1 or TRBD2 may be the D gene (5 bases each). The CDR3 runs to 15 residues. V was cut by 10 bases and J by 0 bases, with 16 bases left in between. Per germline, CDR1 SNHLY and CDR2 FYNNEI.